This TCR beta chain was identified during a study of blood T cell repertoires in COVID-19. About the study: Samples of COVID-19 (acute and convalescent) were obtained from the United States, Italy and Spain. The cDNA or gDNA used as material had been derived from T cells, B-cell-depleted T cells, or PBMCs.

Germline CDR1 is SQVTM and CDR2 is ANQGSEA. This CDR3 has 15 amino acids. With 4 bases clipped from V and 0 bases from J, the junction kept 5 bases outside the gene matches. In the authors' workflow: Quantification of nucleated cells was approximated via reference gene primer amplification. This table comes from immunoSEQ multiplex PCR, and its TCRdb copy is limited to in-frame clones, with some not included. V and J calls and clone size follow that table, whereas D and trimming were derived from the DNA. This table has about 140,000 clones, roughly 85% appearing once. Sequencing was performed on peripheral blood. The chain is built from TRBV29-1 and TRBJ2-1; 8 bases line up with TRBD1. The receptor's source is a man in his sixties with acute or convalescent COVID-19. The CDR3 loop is CSVVDGTGSYNEQFF. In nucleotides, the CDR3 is TGCAGCGTTGTTGATGGGACAGGCTCCTACAATGAGCAGTTCTTC.